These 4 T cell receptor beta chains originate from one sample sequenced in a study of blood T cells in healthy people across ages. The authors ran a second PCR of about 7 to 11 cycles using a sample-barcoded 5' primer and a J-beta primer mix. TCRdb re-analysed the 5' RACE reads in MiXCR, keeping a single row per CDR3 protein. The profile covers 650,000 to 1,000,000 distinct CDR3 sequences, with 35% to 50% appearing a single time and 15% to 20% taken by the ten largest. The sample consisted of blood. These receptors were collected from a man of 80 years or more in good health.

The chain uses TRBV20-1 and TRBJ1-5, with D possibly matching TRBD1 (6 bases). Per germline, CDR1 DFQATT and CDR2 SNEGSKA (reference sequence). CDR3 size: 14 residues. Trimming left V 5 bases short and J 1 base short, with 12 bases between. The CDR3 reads CSASGARSNQPQHF. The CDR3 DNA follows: TGCAGTGCTTCGGGGGCTCGGAGCAATCAGCCCCAGCATTTT.

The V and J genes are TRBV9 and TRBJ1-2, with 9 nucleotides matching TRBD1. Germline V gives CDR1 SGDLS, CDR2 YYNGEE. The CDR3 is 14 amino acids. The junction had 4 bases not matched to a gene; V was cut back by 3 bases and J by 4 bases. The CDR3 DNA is TGTGCCAGCAGCGACGACAGGGGGGCCTATGGCTACACCTTC. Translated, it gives CASSDDRGAYGYTF.

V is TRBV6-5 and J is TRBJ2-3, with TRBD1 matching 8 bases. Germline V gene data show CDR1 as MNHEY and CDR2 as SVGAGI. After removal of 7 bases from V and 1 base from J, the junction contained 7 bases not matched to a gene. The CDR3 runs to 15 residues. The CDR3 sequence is CASKSRGQGTDTQYF. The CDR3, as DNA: TGTGCCAGCAAGAGTCGGGGACAGGGCACAGATACGCAGTATTTT.

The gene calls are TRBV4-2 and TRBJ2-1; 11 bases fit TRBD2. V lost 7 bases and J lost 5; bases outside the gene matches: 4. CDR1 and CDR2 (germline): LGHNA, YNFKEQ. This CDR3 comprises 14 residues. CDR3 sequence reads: CASKLGLADNEQFF. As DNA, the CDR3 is TGTGCCAGCAAACTGGGACTAGCGGACAATGAGCAGTTCTTC.